This T cell receptor beta chain was retrieved from a study of tumor-infiltrating lymphocytes in primary liver carcinoma. Extraction also yielded germline DNA, while blood RNA was obtained from unsorted whole blood. About this clonotype itself: A much larger clone is a single base away; this may be a read error.

The germline V gene has CDR1 ENHRY and CDR2 SYGVKD. The CDR3 consists of 20 residues. Reverse transcription of approximately 500 ng total RNA with a constant-region primer produced TCR beta cDNA. A slightly modified ARM-PCR protocol with three nested multiplex PCR rounds produced these TCR beta libraries. In the first two PCR rounds, TRBV1-TRBV30 forward primers were paired with a C-beta reverse primer, and each round lasted roughly 9 cycles. Each CDR3 protein gets one entry after TCRdb re-called the multiplex PCR reads with MiXCR. The profile shows 150,000 to 200,000 distinct CDR3 sequences, 50% to 75% of them singletons.

The TCR was taken from a man between 40 and 49 years old with primary liver carcinoma and hepatitis B virus infection. V gene TRBV10-3 combines with J gene TRBJ2-6, with a weak D call TRBD2 (7 bases). The specimen was peripheral blood. The CDR3 reads CAVSQDNTRGGSSGANVLTF. DNA for the CDR3: TGTGCCGTCAGCCAAGACAACACGAGGGGGGGGAGCTCTGGGGCCAACGTCCTGACTTTC.